One and the same sample provided the 18 T cell receptor beta chains below, sequenced in a study of cytomegalovirus exposure and HLA in healthy donors. Primers included in the PCR were 60 Vbeta and 13 Jbeta primers. Profiling relied on immunoSEQ multiplex PCR, and the TCRdb table lists in-frame clones only, not all of them. The sample carries tens of thousands of clones, around 76% recorded once. Material for sequencing was PBMCs. The receptors originated from a woman aged 25 to 39 in good health and CMV-seropositive.

The gene calls are TRBV9 and TRBJ1-3; D is possibly TRBD1 (5 bases). The germline V and J ends were trimmed by 0 bases and 4 bases, with 23 bases remaining between them. Looked up from germline, CDR1 is SGDLS and CDR2 is YYNGEE. This CDR3 is built from 19 residues. The CDR3 DNA is TGTGCCAGCAGCGTAGGGGGCAGCTCTGGAGCCCGCTCGGGAAACACCATATATTTT. It encodes CASSVGGSSGARSGNTIYF.

In this sample, this clone turned up a few times. The chain uses TRBV27 and TRBJ2-6, with 7 positions matching TRBD1. The CDR3 is made up of 17 amino acids. Germline V lookup: CDR1 MNHEY, CDR2 SMNVEV (reference sequence). The ends lost 5 bases at V and 11 bases at J; junction bases unmatched: 18. The CDR3 coding sequence is TGTGCCAGCAGTGCAGAAGAGACTCAGGGGGTCCCTTACGTCCTGACTTTC. Protein: CASSAEETQGVPYVLTF.

This chain links TRBV19 with TRBJ2-5; 13 nucleotides align to TRBD2. Germline CDR1 is LNHDA and CDR2 is SQIVND (reference sequence). CDR3 length: 16 residues. After removal of 1 base from V and 4 bases from J, the junction contained 3 bases not matched to a gene. This CDR3 reads CASSIGRTSGRETQYF. CDR3 DNA sequence: TGTGCCAGTAGTATAGGTAGGACTAGCGGGAGAGAGACCCAGTACTTC.

This sequence joins TRBV19 and TRBJ1-2; a weak D match, TRBD1 (6 bases). Trimming removed 6 bases from V and 4 bases from J, with 15 bases in between. Germline-derived CDR1 and CDR2 are LNHDA and SQIVND (reference sequence). This CDR3 region has 14 residues. The CDR3 sequence is CASSPGGAFYGYTF. The CDR3 coding sequence is TGTGCCAGTAGCCCGGGGGGGGCCTTCTATGGCTACACCTTC.

The CDR3 spells CASSLTSEPYQQYF. CDR3 DNA: TGTGCCAGCAGTCTGACTAGCGAACCTTATCAGCAGTACTTC. This sequence joins TRBV27 and TRBJ2-5; 8 bases line up with TRBD2. The V gene's germline CDR1 is MNHEY and CDR2 SMNVEV (reference sequence). The CDR3 runs to 14 residues. With 5 bases clipped from V and 11 bases from J, the junction kept 13 bases outside the gene matches.

The rearrangement joins TRBV14 to TRBJ1-1; maybe TRBD1 (5 bases). The V and J ends lost 4 bases and 5 bases respectively, with 11 bases between them. The CDR3 length is 13 residues. The germline V gene has CDR1 SGHDN and CDR2 FVKESK. In DNA form, the CDR3 reads TGTGCCAGCAGCCTTCGGGGGGGTACTGAAGCTTTCTTT. The encoded protein is CASSLRGGTEAFF.

Comment on this clone: Mismatch with germline at one junction end may stem from a read error. The genes are TRBV7-2 and TRBJ2-1; 9 bases line up with TRBD1. Germline CDR1 is SGHTA and CDR2 is FQGNSA. CDR3 size: 16 residues. The CDR3 sequence is CARSLVPRTGVNEQFF. For the CDR3, the DNA is TGTGCCCGCAGCTTAGTACCCAGGACAGGGGTGAATGAGCAGTTCTTC.

The chain has TRBV28 and TRBJ2-7; D unresolved. There are 15 residues in the CDR3. CDR1 is MDHEN and CDR2 is SYDVKM in the germline V gene. Trimming removed 5 bases from V and 5 bases from J, with 19 bases in between. CDR3 coding DNA: TGTGCCAGCAGTCACTCTCTAGAGAGAGAACACGAGCAGTACTTC. This codes for CASSHSLEREHEQYF.

V is TRBV6-1 and J is TRBJ2-3; perhaps TRBD1 as D (5 bases). The CDR3 has 14 amino acids. Trimming removed 3 bases from V and 5 bases from J, with 12 bases in between. From germline, CDR1 is MNHNS and CDR2 SASEGT. CDR3 sequence (DNA): TGTGCCAGCAGTGAGCTCACCCAGGGAGATACGCAGTATTTT. Protein sequence: CASSELTQGDTQYF.

V and J are TRBV27 and TRBJ2-3; D possibly corresponds to TRBD2 (5 bases). Trimming shortened V by 5 bases and J by 3 bases, and 12 bases separated the two germline ends. Germline CDR1 and CDR2: MNHEY and SMNVEV (reference sequence). The CDR3 covers 14 residues. The CDR3 coding sequence is TGTGCCAGCAGTCGTACGGACTGGACAGATACGCAGTATTTT. This encodes CASSRTDWTDTQYF.

The J gene is TRBJ1-1, the V gene TRBV18; the match to TRBD1 covers 7 bases. The germline V gene has CDR1 KGHSH and CDR2 LQKENI. The length of the CDR3 is 13 residues. V gave up 1 base and J gave up 7 bases; unmatched junction bases: 3. The CDR3 region is CASSPQGAGEAFF. The CDR3, as DNA: TGTGCCAGCTCACCACAGGGGGCGGGTGAAGCTTTCTTT.

The chain is built from TRBV27 and TRBJ1-1, with D tentatively TRBD1 (5 bases). Germline V gene lookup returns CDR1 MNHEY and CDR2 SMNVEV (reference sequence). The CDR3 totals 15 residues. V lost 2 bases and J lost 3, with 13 bases in between. The CDR3 DNA reads as TGTGCCAGCAGTTTAAAAAGGGGTGTATACACTGAAGCTTTCTTT. It yields the protein CASSLKRGVYTEAFF.

The chain uses TRBV4-1 and TRBJ2-1, with 10 bases identical to TRBD2. V lost 11 bases, J lost 4 bases, and 11 bases stayed unmatched. Germline loops: CDR1 MGHRA, CDR2 YSYEKL. The CDR3 sequence is 15 residues long. This CDR3 is CASGPSGGPYNEQFF. The CDR3 DNA reads as TGCGCCTCAGGACCTAGCGGGGGTCCATACAATGAGCAGTTCTTC.

V usage is TRBV11-2 and J usage is TRBJ2-2, with TRBD2 matching over 8 bases. Germline assignment: CDR1 SGHAT and CDR2 FQNNGV. With V trimmed by 1 base and J by 3 bases, 4 bases remained unmatched. This CDR3 comprises 16 residues. Here the CDR3 DNA reads TGTGCCAGCAGCTTAGTGGGCGGGGGGTACACCGGGGAGCTGTTTTTT. It is translated as CASSLVGGGYTGELFF.

J is TRBJ1-1 and V is TRBV6-5; no clear D. V lost 10 bases and J 0 bases, leaving 15 bases between the germline ends. The CDR3 covers 14 residues. Germline V gene sequence: CDR1 MNHEY, CDR2 SVGAGI. The CDR3 DNA reads TGTGCCATCCGGGCCGGGAAGATGAACACTGAAGCTTTCTTT. Translation gives CAIRAGKMNTEAFF.

The V call is TRBV30, the J call TRBJ1-5; D may be TRBD1 (6 bases). V lost 2 bases and J lost 3, with 14 bases in between. The CDR3 has 15 residues. Germline assignment: CDR1 GTSNPN and CDR2 SVGIG (reference sequence). DNA of the CDR3: TGTGCCTGGAGTAGTATGGGGGCACCCAATCAGCCCCAGCATTTT. It codes for CAWSSMGAPNQPQHF.

V is TRBV5-8 and J is TRBJ2-5; tentatively, D is TRBD1 (6 bases). The germline V and J ends were trimmed by 2 bases and 1 base, with 12 bases remaining between them. The CDR3 loop spans 15 amino acids. CDR1 and CDR2 (germline): SGHTS, YDEGEE. The CDR3 region is CASSFRTAAQETQYF. CDR3 DNA: TGTGCCAGCAGCTTTAGGACAGCCGCCCAAGAGACCCAGTACTTC.

This clone was seen a few times. This chain uses TRBV4-1 with TRBJ2-7; tentative D call: TRBD1 (6 bases). Germline V gene sequence: CDR1 MGHRA, CDR2 YSYEKL. This CDR3 comprises 15 residues. V lost 1 base and J lost 1, with 11 bases in between. CDR3 loop: CASSQGEGGSYEQYF. CDR3 DNA sequence: TGCGCCAGCAGCCAAGGGGAAGGGGGTTCCTACGAGCAGTACTTC.